What follows are 25 T cell receptor beta chains derived from one specimen sequenced in a study of T cells expressing NK-cell markers. TCRdb re-analyzed the 5' RACE reads; it lists each CDR3 protein once, without DNA. This sample's table has fewer than 400,000 distinct CDR3 sequences. The sequencing input was blood T cells: a sorted CD56 or NKG2C T cell subset, CD4+ or CD8+ T cells, or bulk PBMC T cells (not recorded which). Every receptor here comes from a man aged 18-69 years in good health.

CDR3 loop: CSARTGRSGHYEQYF. The chain has TRBV20-1 and TRBJ2-7; the TCRdb call, TRBD2, lacks DNA for checking. The CDR3 loop spans 15 amino acids. Germline V gene lookup returns CDR1 DFQATT and CDR2 SNEGSKA (reference sequence).

V and J are TRBV5-4 and TRBJ2-5; as DNA is missing, the TRBD2 call by TCRdb cannot be tested. This CDR3 comprises 17 residues. The V gene's germline CDR1 is SGHNT and CDR2 YYREEE (reference sequence). The CDR3 protein is CASSLGLTSQYQETQYF.

The genes are TRBV7-9 and TRBJ1-3; as DNA is missing, the TRBD1 call by TCRdb cannot be tested. The CDR3 is 17 amino acids. From germline, CDR1 is SEHNR and CDR2 FQNEAQ (reference sequence). The CDR3 reads CASSSSRTGARGNTIYF.

The rearrangement links TRBV20-1 to TRBJ2-1; the TCRdb D gene call, TRBD2, has no DNA to confirm it. Germline-derived CDR1 and CDR2 are DFQATT and SNEGSKA (reference sequence). There are 16 residues in the CDR3. The chain's CDR3 is CSALPLRLAGGNEQFF.

This chain uses TRBV6-5 with TRBJ2-7; TCRdb's D call of TRBD2 is untestable without DNA. CDR1 and CDR2 from the germline V gene are MNHEY and SVGAGI. The CDR3 totals 11 residues. CDR3 in amino acids: CASTRGLEQYF.

This chain connects TRBV24-1 to TRBJ2-5; TCRdb returns TRBD2, unconfirmable since there is no DNA. CDR3 size: 15 residues. Germline CDR1 KGHDR, CDR2 SFDVKD. CDR3 amino acids: CATSDWQEGEETQYF.

The V call is TRBV6-8, the J call TRBJ2-3; there is no DNA to check the TCRdb D call of TRBD1. Germline-derived CDR1 and CDR2 are MNHGY and SAAAGT. This CDR3 is 14 amino acids long. CDR3 sequence: CASNRGRVTDTQYF.

The chain recombines TRBV5-1 with TRBJ2-5; absent DNA, TCRdb's TRBD1 call cannot be checked. The CDR3 runs to 15 residues. The germline V gene encodes CDR1 SGHRS and CDR2 YFSETQ. CDR3 in amino acids: CASSPGQGEQETQYF. The complete variable domain, with remaining parts taken from reference TRBV5-1 and TRBJ2-5, reads KAGVTQTPRYLIKTRGQQVTLSCSPISGHRSVSWYQQTPGQGLQFLFEYFSETQRNKGNFPGRFSGRQFSNSRSEMNVSTLELGDSALYLCASSPGQGEQETQYFGPGTRLLVL.

V usage is TRBV5-1 and J usage is TRBJ2-3; TCRdb selects TRBD1, and the lack of DNA leaves this call unchecked. The CDR3 covers 15 residues. Germline CDR1 SGHRS, CDR2 YFSETQ. The CDR3 sequence: CASSAVRGPTDTQYF.

The rearrangement links TRBV3-1 to TRBJ2-1. This CDR3 spans 15 amino acids. Germline CDR1 and CDR2: LGHDT and YNNKEL (reference sequence). CDR3 amino acids: CASSQEGRMDNEQFF.

The V and J genes are TRBV20-1 and TRBJ2-3; TCRdb returns TRBD2, unconfirmable since there is no DNA. CDR3 length: 15 amino acids. Germline V gene data show CDR1 as DFQATT and CDR2 as SNEGSKA (reference sequence). The CDR3 sequence: CSAGLAGGRPDTQYF.

The rearrangement links TRBV12-3 or TRBV12-4 to TRBJ1-6; the D call from TCRdb, TRBD1, cannot be confirmed without DNA. The CDR3 contains 15 residues. CDR3 sequence: CASSPGGSYNSPLHF.

V gene TRBV20-1 combines with J gene TRBJ2-1. This CDR3 contains 13 residues. Germline CDR1 DFQATT, CDR2 SNEGSKA (reference sequence). The CDR3 is CSARIGSYNEQFF.

This chain connects TRBV28 to TRBJ1-6; TCRdb names TRBD1, which stays unverified in the absence of DNA. CDR3 size: 17 residues. CDR1 and CDR2 (germline): MDHEN, SYDVKM. This CDR3 reads CASSPRGGRQGPKTLHF.

This chain links TRBV9 with TRBJ1-2. The germline V gene encodes CDR1 SGDLS and CDR2 YYNGEE. The CDR3 sequence is 13 residues long. The chain's CDR3 is CASSQGIDYGYTF.

The chain combines TRBV6-1 with TRBJ2-5; TCRdb's D call, TRBD2, is unchecked because there is no DNA. The length of the CDR3 is 15 residues. CDR1 is MNHNS, CDR2 SASEGT, per germline. CDR3 sequence reads: CASSLGLAGTETQYF.

The V call is TRBV5-1, the J call TRBJ2-1; TCRdb selects TRBD1, and the lack of DNA leaves this call unchecked. This CDR3 has 18 amino acids. Germline assignment: CDR1 SGHRS and CDR2 YFSETQ. CDR3 loop: CASSLVRGPGQGFDEQFF.

CDR3 amino acids: CASSQQGADRGYTF. The chain links TRBV3-1 to TRBJ1-2; TCRdb gives TRBD1 as the D gene, but with no DNA this cannot be confirmed. Per the germline V gene, CDR1 is LGHDT and CDR2 is YNNKEL (reference sequence). This CDR3 has 14 amino acids.

The chain recombines TRBV6-5 with TRBJ2-2. Germline-derived CDR1 and CDR2 are MNHEY and SVGAGI. The CDR3 extends over 14 amino acids. CDR3 amino acids: CASSSLPVAGELFF.

The chain is built from TRBV12-3 or TRBV12-4 and TRBJ2-7; TCRdb's D call of TRBD2 is untestable without DNA. The length of the CDR3 is 14 residues. This chain's CDR3 is CASSPGGLAGIQYF.

The V and J genes are TRBV27 and TRBJ2-4. The CDR3 is 14 amino acids. Germline-derived CDR1 and CDR2 are MNHEY and SMNVEV (reference sequence). The CDR3 sequence is CASSLGYAKNIQYF.

The chain recombines TRBV7-2 with TRBJ1-5; with no DNA, the TCRdb D assignment of TRBD1 cannot be verified. The CDR3 sequence is 16 residues long. CDR1 SGHTA and CDR2 FQGNSA come from the germline V gene. CDR3: CASSLEGRGLRQPQHF.

The chain has TRBV15 and TRBJ1-3. Looked up from germline, CDR1 is LNHNV and CDR2 is YYDKDF (reference sequence). There are 12 residues in the CDR3. CDR3 in amino acids: CATSRSGNTIYF.

The chain links TRBV12-3 or TRBV12-4 to TRBJ1-2. This CDR3 has 15 residues. The CDR3 loop reads CASSFWIGGEEGYTF.

The chain uses TRBV11-1 and TRBJ2-5; TCRdb names TRBD2, which stays unverified in the absence of DNA. The CDR3 loop spans 19 amino acids. Germline V gives CDR1 SGHAT, CDR2 FQDESV (reference sequence). CDR3 amino acids: CASRKGTSGARVIQETQYF.